This T cell receptor beta chain was found in a study of T cell clonotyping in hematopoietic cell transplantation. The study's findings and limits: Broader posttransplant TCR repertoire diversity was predicted by graft donor and pretransplant recipient Inverse Simpson Index values.

This CDR3 contains 12 residues. Germline values: CDR1 MDHEN, CDR2 SYDVKM. V gave up 8 bases and J gave up 7 bases; unmatched junction bases: 4. Remarks on this clone: Its antigen remains unidentified.

Specified time point: recipient sample about 28 days before transplant, after cytoreduction. TCRdb's table, derived via immunoSEQ multiplex PCR, lists solely in-frame clones and lacks some. The sample records about 36,000 clones, roughly 94% being singletons. Sample: peripheral blood mononuclear cells, taken before stem cell transplant. The TCR comes from a man aged 35 to 55 with chronic myeloid leukemia. Some clones in this sample may be carry-over from other donors' samples. The V call is TRBV28, the J call TRBJ1-4; 7 nucleotides match TRBD1. The CDR3 nucleotides read TGTGCCAGCGGTCACAGGGGTGAAAAACTGTTTTTT. This translates into CASGHRGEKLFF.